Below are 22 T cell receptor beta chains sequenced from a single sample in a study of cytomegalovirus exposure and HLA in healthy donors. The PCR had 60 Vbeta and 13 Jbeta primers. Sequencing was performed with immunoSEQ multiplex PCR; in TCRdb, only in-frame clones are kept and a portion is missing. The sample is made up of 45,000 or so clones, and the top ten hold 7% to 8.5% of it. The sample was PBMCs. The receptors here all came from a male donor in good health and CMV-seronegative.

The gene calls are TRBV15 and TRBJ2-1, with 14 bases matching TRBD2. V lost 3 bases and J lost 3; bases outside the gene matches: 4. The CDR3 has 17 residues. CDR1 and CDR2 (germline): LNHNV, YYDKDF (reference sequence). This chain's CDR3 is CATSRSGTSGSYNEQFF. CDR3 coding DNA: TGTGCCACCAGCAGGAGTGGGACTAGCGGGAGCTACAATGAGCAGTTCTTC.

The gene calls are TRBV7-2 and TRBJ2-3; tentative D call: TRBD2 (5 bases). This CDR3 contains 14 residues. Per germline, CDR1 SGHTA and CDR2 FQGNSA. V was shortened by 3 bases and J by 2 bases, with 9 bases between the two germline ends. CDR3 coding DNA: TGTGCCAGCAGCTTGCGGGTCTACACAGATACGCAGTATTTT. This encodes CASSLRVYTDTQYF.

The gene calls are TRBV7-9 and TRBJ2-5, with D possibly matching TRBD2 (6 bases). V lost 10 bases to trimming and J lost 2 bases, with 14 bases between them. Germline V gives CDR1 SEHNR, CDR2 FQNEAQ (reference sequence). There are 13 residues in the CDR3. CDR3 amino acids: CATRRGAQETQYF. CDR3 coding DNA: TGTGCCACCCGACGCGGGGCGCAAGAGACCCAGTACTTC.

The CDR3 sequence is CASKTGLNTGELFF. As DNA, the CDR3 is TGTGCCTCTAAAACAGGGCTAAACACCGGGGAGCTGTTTTTT. V usage is TRBV2 and J usage is TRBJ2-2, with TRBD1 as a possible D gene (6 bases). Trimming cost V 11 bases and J 2 bases, with 15 bases left between them. The CDR3 extends over 14 amino acids. Germline V gene lookup returns CDR1 SNHLY and CDR2 FYNNEI.

The V gene is TRBV4-1, the J gene TRBJ1-4, with D perhaps TRBD1 (5 bases). The CDR3 runs 16 residues. The germline V gene has CDR1 MGHRA and CDR2 YSYEKL. V was clipped by 3 bases and J by 7 bases, with 18 bases between them. CDR3 nucleotide sequence: TGCGCCAGCAGCCAGGCAAAGGGGTCAGAAGTTGAAAAACTGTTTTTT. Its translation: CASSQAKGSEVEKLFF.

V usage is TRBV19 and J usage is TRBJ2-3; D not resolved. Germline CDR1 and CDR2: LNHDA and SQIVND (reference sequence). This CDR3 region has 12 residues. Deletions cut 7 bases from V and 4 bases from J, with 9 bases between. The CDR3, as DNA: TGTGCCAGTACAGATGTTGCAGATACGCAGTATTTT. As protein: CASTDVADTQYF. The variable domain in full, with the rest retrieved from reference TRBV19 and TRBJ2-3, is DGGITQSPKYLFRKEGQNVTLSCEQNLNHDAMYWYRQDPGQGLRLIYYSQIVNDFQKGDIAEGYSVSREKKESFPLTVTSAQKNPTAFYLCASTDVADTQYFGPGTRLTVL.

The chain combines TRBV7-6 with TRBJ1-5; D perhaps matches TRBD1 (5 bases). The V gene lost 3 bases and the J gene lost 4 bases, with 13 bases spanning the gap. The V gene's germline CDR1 is SGHVS and CDR2 FNYEAQ. This CDR3 spans 15 amino acids. The CDR3 nucleotides read TGTGCCAGCAGCTTGGGAGGGGATGGGAATCAGCCCCAGCATTTT. This translates into CASSLGGDGNQPQHF.

The chain employs TRBV9 and TRBJ1-2; D not certain. The ends were cut back, 0 bases at V and 0 bases at J, with 9 bases in the middle. The germline V gene has CDR1 SGDLS and CDR2 YYNGEE. The CDR3 covers 15 residues. The CDR3 DNA reads as TGTGCCAGCAGCGTAGAACTAGTAGCTAACTATGGCTACACCTTC. As protein: CASSVELVANYGYTF.

The genes are TRBV2 and TRBJ1-2, with TRBD1 matching 9 bases. Germline V gene data show CDR1 as SNHLY and CDR2 as FYNNEI. This CDR3 comprises 13 residues. V was clipped by 11 bases and J by 8 bases; unmatched bases: 12. The CDR3 sequence: CAGVPGQGRGYTF. The CDR3, as DNA: TGTGCCGGTGTTCCGGGACAGGGAAGAGGCTACACCTTC.

The chain couples TRBV27 to TRBJ1-3; the match to TRBD1 covers 7 bases. There are 15 residues in the CDR3. Losses at the gene ends were 2 bases for V and 2 bases for J; bases not matched to a gene: 3. The V gene's germline CDR1 is MNHEY and CDR2 SMNVEV (reference sequence). The DNA of the CDR3 is TGTGCCAGCAGTTTACAGGGGGTACCTGGAAACACCATATATTTT. Its translation is CASSLQGVPGNTIYF.

The V gene is TRBV7-6, the J gene TRBJ2-3; D perhaps matches TRBD2 (6 bases). Looked up from germline, CDR1 is SGHVS and CDR2 is FNYEAQ. V lost 1 base and J lost 6, with 8 bases in between. The CDR3 spans 13 residues. CDR3 loop: CASSLDGGDTQYF. CDR3 DNA sequence: TGTGCCAGCAGCTTAGATGGGGGGGATACGCAGTATTTT. Filled out from reference TRBV7-6 and TRBJ2-3, the complete variable domain reads GAGVSQSPRYKVTKRGQDVALRCDPISGHVSLYWYRQALGQGPEFLTYFNYEAQQDKSGLPNDRFSAERPEGSISTLTIQRTEQRDSAMYRCASSLDGGDTQYFGPGTRLTVL.

This chain uses TRBV5-1 with TRBJ2-7, with D perhaps matching TRBD2 (6 bases). Trimming pared 2 bases from V and 0 bases from J, leaving 9 bases between. The germline V gene has CDR1 SGHRS and CDR2 YFSETQ. The CDR3 contains 14 residues. This CDR3 reads CASSFGSGSYEQYF. The CDR3 DNA sequence: TGCGCCAGCAGCTTCGGTAGCGGCTCCTACGAGCAGTACTTC.

V is TRBV19 and J is TRBJ2-1, with 11 positions matching TRBD2. This CDR3 comprises 17 residues. Germline CDR1 LNHDA, CDR2 SQIVND (reference sequence). Trimming cost V 4 bases and J 9 bases; bases outside gene matches: 14. The CDR3 region has the DNA TGTGCCAGTAGTAGGGAGGTAGCGGGAGGGAAGTCAGGTGAGCAGTTCTTC. Amino acid sequence: CASSREVAGGKSGEQFF.

The chain has TRBV27 and TRBJ2-5, with 7 bases fitting TRBD1. CDR1 and CDR2 from the germline V gene are MNHEY and SMNVEV (reference sequence). The CDR3 has 15 amino acids. After removal of 5 bases from V and 4 bases from J, the junction contained 10 bases not matched to a gene. The CDR3 sequence: CASSTRTGVRETQYF. CDR3 bases: TGTGCCAGCAGTACCCGAACAGGGGTCAGAGAGACCCAGTACTTC.

The chain employs TRBV9 and TRBJ2-3; 9 positions agree with TRBD2. J lost 6 bases, V lost 3 bases, and 8 bases had no gene match. The CDR3 extends over 15 amino acids. Germline lookup yields CDR1 SGDLS and CDR2 YYNGEE. The CDR3 nucleotides read TGTGCCAGCAGCGGACTAGCGGACGGTGCCGATACGCAGTATTTT. As protein: CASSGLADGADTQYF.

The rearrangement links TRBV4-2 to TRBJ2-1, with D possibly matching TRBD2 (5 bases). Germline CDR1 is LGHNA and CDR2 is YNFKEQ. This CDR3 comprises 17 residues. V dropped 0 bases and J dropped 8 bases, with 20 bases sitting between them. For the CDR3, the DNA is TGTGCCAGCAGCCAAGATTGGGCGGGTGACCTTTTCTATGAGCAGTTCTTC. Protein sequence: CASSQDWAGDLFYEQFF.

The chain links TRBV19 to TRBJ2-1, with TRBD1 identical over 9 bases. Germline assignment: CDR1 LNHDA and CDR2 SQIVND (reference sequence). The CDR3 runs to 14 residues. Trimming at V came to 5 bases and at J to 6 bases, leaving 5 bases not matched to a gene. This CDR3 is CASSSKTGGNEQFF. DNA of the CDR3: TGTGCCAGTAGTTCTAAGACAGGGGGCAATGAGCAGTTCTTC. Looking up the rest from reference TRBV19 and TRBJ2-1 gives the full variable domain: DGGITQSPKYLFRKEGQNVTLSCEQNLNHDAMYWYRQDPGQGLRLIYYSQIVNDFQKGDIAEGYSVSREKKESFPLTVTSAQKNPTAFYLCASSSKTGGNEQFFGPGTRLTVL.

The chain couples TRBV27 to TRBJ1-2; D may be TRBD1 (6 bases). The CDR3 runs to 14 residues. CDR1 and CDR2 from the germline V gene are MNHEY and SMNVEV (reference sequence). V lost 4 bases and J 4 bases, leaving 13 bases between the germline ends. The CDR3 here is CASSSTGLGYGYTF. The CDR3 DNA reads TGTGCCAGCAGTTCAACAGGGCTGGGCTATGGCTACACCTTC.

The chain employs TRBV5-6 and TRBJ2-7; 11 bases are shared with TRBD1. CDR1 is SGHDT and CDR2 is YYEEEE in the germline V gene. CDR3 length equals 15 residues. The V segment lost 2 bases and the J segment 3 bases; nucleotides outside the gene matches: 4. CDR3 in amino acids: CASSFGQGAGYEQYF. The CDR3 bases are TGTGCCAGCAGCTTTGGACAGGGGGCGGGCTACGAGCAGTACTTC.

The chain combines TRBV19 with TRBJ2-3; perhaps TRBD1 as D (5 bases). V was cut by 4 bases and J by 2 bases, with 10 bases left in between. This CDR3 spans 14 amino acids. Germline V CDR1 and CDR2: LNHDA, SQIVND (reference sequence). The CDR3 here is CASSTDTLTDTQYF. In nucleotides, the CDR3 is TGTGCCAGTAGTACGGACACGCTCACAGATACGCAGTATTTT.

The chain couples TRBV9 to TRBJ2-5; 8 nucleotides agree with TRBD2. The CDR3 loop spans 14 amino acids. J was trimmed by 4 bases and V by 3 bases; bases with no gene match: 5. Looked up from germline, CDR1 is SGDLS and CDR2 is YYNGEE. CDR3 bases: TGTGCCAGCAGCGAGGGGACTAGGGGAGAGACCCAGTACTTC. Translated: CASSEGTRGETQYF.

The chain links TRBV2 to TRBJ1-4; TRBD1 matches 7 bases. The CDR3 consists of 14 residues. Germline V gene lookup returns CDR1 SNHLY and CDR2 FYNNEI. The ends lost 3 bases at V and 3 bases at J; junction bases unmatched: 1. CDR3 loop: CASSEGTANEKLFF. DNA for the CDR3: TGTGCCAGCAGTGAGGGGACAGCTAATGAAAAACTGTTTTTT.